A single sample is the source of the 27 T cell receptor beta chains below, sequenced in a study of regulatory T cells in long-lasting Graves disease. Time point denoted: newly diagnosed GD, antithyroid drugs for less than 3 months. The TCR library was made from RNA extracted from PBMCs. In building TCR beta libraries, iRepertoire HTBI primers were used together with Arm-PCR of CDR3 regions. TCRdb re-called the multiplex PCR reads through MiXCR, storing one row per CDR3 protein. Of 300,000 to 400,000 distinct CDR3 sequences in the sample, 15% to 20% were seen once. The material was peripheral blood mononuclear cells (PBMCs), obtained at new diagnosis, from a patient treated with antithyroid drugs. These receptors originate from a female donor with Graves disease.

This clonotype was observed at least ten times. Sequence at one end of the junction differs from germline and may be a read error. V is TRBV6-1 and J is TRBJ2-1; 13 bases match TRBD2. CDR1 MNHNS and CDR2 SASEGT come from the germline V gene. The CDR3 spans 13 residues. In DNA form, the CDR3 reads TGTGCCAGCAGTCCCACTAGCGGGAGGGCGGGGATCTTC. Residues: CASSPTSGRAGIF.

The V and J genes are TRBV28 and TRBJ2-5, with 8 positions matching TRBD1. CDR1 is MDHEN, CDR2 SYDVKM, per germline. This CDR3 is 14 amino acids long. The V gene end was trimmed by 5 bases and the J gene end by 11 bases; junction bases not matched to a gene: 13. In DNA, the CDR3 is TGTGCCAGCAGTCCTGGGACAGGTTACAATGAGCAGTACTTC. It codes for CASSPGTGYNEQYF. Looking up the rest from reference TRBV28 and TRBJ2-5 gives the full variable domain: DVKVTQSSRYLVKRTGEKVFLECVQDMDHENMFWYRQDPGLGLRLIYFSYDVKMKEKGDIPEGYSVSREKKERFSLILESASTNQTSMYLCASSPGTGYNEQYFGPGTRLLVL.

This clonotype was counted ten times or more. This rearrangement joins TRBV14 to TRBJ2-1; 13 bases are a match to TRBD2. This CDR3 is 19 amino acids long. Germline-derived CDR1 and CDR2 are SGHDN and FVKESK. V dropped 5 bases and J dropped 4; count of bases not matched to a gene: 14. The CDR3 here is CASSTRTSGRGEGYNEQFF. The CDR3 nucleotides are TGTGCCAGCAGCACCCGGACTAGCGGGAGAGGAGAGGGATACAATGAGCAGTTCTTC.

This clonotype was observed many times. The chain carries TRBV12-3 or TRBV12-4 and TRBJ1-6, with D unclear. Trimming took 7 bases from V and 6 from J, leaving 10 bases between them. CDR3 size: 13 residues. The CDR3 DNA reads TGTGCCAGCAAGGAGGCAGCTAATTCACCCCTCCACTTT. Amino acids: CASKEAANSPLHF.

The sample holds many counts of this clonotype. The chain couples TRBV11-2 to TRBJ1-6; D remains unclear. This CDR3 has 13 residues. Deletions cut 5 bases from V and 7 bases from J, with 9 bases between. Germline loops: CDR1 SGHAT, CDR2 FQNNGV. Written as DNA, the CDR3 is TGTGCCAGCAGCCCGGCGGGAAATTCACCCCTCCACTTT. Amino acid sequence: CASSPAGNSPLHF. The entire variable domain, with the rest obtained from reference TRBV11-2 and TRBJ1-6, is as follows: EAGVAQSPRYKIIEKRQSVAFWCNPISGHATLYWYQQILGQGPKLLIQFQNNGVVDDSQLPKDRFSAERLKGVDSTLKIQPAKLEDSAVYLCASSPAGNSPLHFGNGTRLTVT.

This clonotype was observed at least ten times. The CDR3 DNA reads TGCGCCAGCAGCTTTAGGAGGGACTACGAGCAGTACTTC. It is translated as CASSFRRDYEQYF. The V gene is TRBV5-1, the J gene TRBJ2-7; TRBD2 might be the D (6 bases). Trimming took off 2 bases at V and 3 bases at J, with 9 bases between the two ends. This CDR3 spans 13 amino acids. Germline CDR1 is SGHRS and CDR2 is YFSETQ. Filled out from reference TRBV5-1 and TRBJ2-7, the complete variable domain reads KAGVTQTPRYLIKTRGQQVTLSCSPISGHRSVSWYQQTPGQGLQFLFEYFSETQRNKGNFPGRFSGRQFSNSRSEMNVSTLELGDSALYLCASSFRRDYEQYFGPGTRLTVT.

This clonotype was counted many times. This chain links TRBV12-3 or TRBV12-4 with TRBJ1-4, with unresolved D. Deletions cut 7 bases from V and 3 bases from J, with 21 bases between. This CDR3 is built from 17 residues. The CDR3 reads CASTPFWATDANEKLFF. CDR3 coding DNA: TGTGCCAGCACACCCTTTTGGGCCACTGACGCTAATGAAAAACTGTTTTTT.

The rearrangement uses TRBV7-9 and TRBJ2-2; unclear D gene. Trimming took 5 bases from V and 1 from J, leaving 11 bases between them. The germline V gene encodes CDR1 SEHNR and CDR2 FQNEAQ (reference sequence). This CDR3 has 15 amino acids. The CDR3 nucleotides read TGTGCCAGCAGCCCCCTGGGCCTGAACACCGGGGAGCTGTTTTTT. Protein product: CASSPLGLNTGELFF.

This clonotype has a count of ten or more. V usage is TRBV6-2 or TRBV6-3 and J usage is TRBJ2-3, with D possibly being TRBD2 (5 bases). Trimming removed 5 bases at V and 3 bases at J, with 15 bases between. This CDR3 has 15 amino acids. Germline CDR1 reads MNHEY; CDR2 reads SVGEGT. CDR3 DNA: TGTGCCAGCAGTCCGGATTGGGCGGGTACAGATACGCAGTATTTT. Its protein is CASSPDWAGTDTQYF.

This clonotype was picked up many times. This chain connects TRBV6-1 to TRBJ1-2, with D tentatively TRBD1 (5 bases). Germline V gene sequence: CDR1 MNHNS, CDR2 SASEGT. The CDR3 has 13 amino acids. V was shortened by 6 bases and J by 6 bases, with 14 bases between the two germline ends. In DNA, the CDR3 is TGTGCCAGCAGGGGATTAACAGGAGATGGCTACACCTTC. It translates to CASRGLTGDGYTF.

This clonotype was observed a handful of times. The chain has TRBV5-1 and TRBJ1-5; TRBD1 might be the D (5 bases). Germline CDR1 and CDR2: SGHRS and YFSETQ. This CDR3 comprises 13 residues. V lost 4 bases and J 8 bases, leaving 13 bases between the germline ends. The CDR3 here is CASSPGRGEPQHF. The CDR3 DNA reads TGCGCCAGCAGCCCCGGTAGGGGTGAGCCCCAGCATTTT.

This clonotype came up many times. The chain combines TRBV7-9 with TRBJ2-7; no reliable D call. The CDR3 is made up of 15 amino acids. Deletions cut 5 bases from V and 6 bases from J, with 20 bases between. The germline V gene encodes CDR1 SEHNR and CDR2 FQNEAQ (reference sequence). The chain's CDR3 is CASSPPRVQWSEQYF. In DNA, the CDR3 is TGTGCCAGCAGCCCCCCCCGGGTCCAGTGGAGCGAGCAGTACTTC.

This clonotype was observed many times. The rearrangement links TRBV27 to TRBJ1-4; 8 bases agree with TRBD1. The CDR3 covers 15 residues. V shed 3 bases, J shed 6 bases, and the junction held 6 bases outside the gene matches. Per the germline V gene, CDR1 is MNHEY and CDR2 is SMNVEV (reference sequence). The CDR3 region has the DNA TGTGCCAGCAGTTTGGCGGGACAGGCCGATGAAAAACTGTTTTTT. Amino acid sequence: CASSLAGQADEKLFF.

The chain links TRBV29-1 to TRBJ2-1; 9 bases line up with TRBD2. The CDR3 has 15 amino acids. Germline values: CDR1 SQVTM, CDR2 ANQGSEA. Losses at the gene ends were 6 bases for V and 7 bases for J; bases not matched to a gene: 13. In nucleotides, the CDR3 is TGCAGCGTCGCCCACGGCGGGAGGGAGGGGAATGAGCAGTTCTTC. Translating gives CSVAHGGREGNEQFF.

This clonotype was seen repeatedly, ten times or more. The J gene is TRBJ1-1, the V gene TRBV20-1, with unresolved D. The CDR3 runs to 12 residues. V shed 0 bases and J shed 5 bases, with 7 bases lying between them. The germline gives CDR1 DFQATT, CDR2 SNEGSKA (reference sequence). CDR3 nucleotide sequence: TGCAGTGCTAGAGAAAGTGGGACTGAAGCTTTCTTT. Protein product: CSARESGTEAFF.

This clonotype was counted at least ten times. The chain is built from TRBV6-1 and TRBJ1-1, with D unclear. Trimming left V 6 bases short and J 4 bases short, with 12 bases between. The CDR3 contains 13 residues. CDR1 is MNHNS and CDR2 is SASEGT in the germline V gene. The CDR3 reads CASSRPGTTEAFF. For the CDR3, the DNA is TGTGCCAGCAGCCGACCCGGAACCACTGAAGCTTTCTTT.

This clonotype showed up many times. The chain combines TRBV2 with TRBJ2-7, with TRBD1 as a possible D gene (5 bases). In germline, CDR1 is SNHLY, CDR2 FYNNEI. V dropped 4 bases and J dropped 6 bases, with 19 bases sitting between them. This CDR3 is 15 amino acids long. CDR3: CASSVLVGANGEQYF. In DNA form, the CDR3 reads TGTGCCAGCAGTGTGTTGGTAGGGGCCAACGGCGAGCAGTACTTC.

This clonotype was seen repeatedly, ten times or more. The V gene is TRBV29-1, the J gene TRBJ1-2, with a possible D match to TRBD1 (6 bases). V lost 4 bases and J lost 4, with 10 bases in between. The CDR3 runs to 12 residues. Germline CDR1 reads SQVTM; CDR2 reads ANQGSEA. In nucleotides, the CDR3 is TGCAGCGTTGCGGACAGTCTCTATGGCTACACCTTC. Translating gives CSVADSLYGYTF.

This clonotype was recorded many times. The J gene is TRBJ2-3, the V gene TRBV14, with unresolved D. The length of the CDR3 is 13 residues. Germline CDR1 reads SGHDN; CDR2 reads FVKESK. V lost 3 bases and J lost 2, with 6 bases in between. The CDR3 spells CASSHLITDTQYF. The CDR3 DNA reads as TGTGCCAGCAGCCATCTTATCACAGATACGCAGTATTTT. The entire variable domain, with the rest obtained from reference TRBV14 and TRBJ2-3, is as follows: EAGVTQFPSHSVIEKGQTVTLRCDPISGHDNLYWYRRVMGKEIKFLLHFVKESKQDESGMPNNRFLAERTGGTYSTLKVQPAELEDSGVYFCASSHLITDTQYFGPGTRLTVL.

The chain couples TRBV7-6 to TRBJ2-5; 11 bases map to TRBD2. The CDR3 sequence is 18 residues long. V shed 3 bases, J shed 6 bases, and the junction held 15 bases outside the gene matches. The germline V gene encodes CDR1 SGHVS and CDR2 FNYEAQ. CDR3 bases: TGTGCCAGCAGCTTGCCCGGGACTAGCGGCTCAAAAGAGCAGACCCAGTACTTC. Translation gives CASSLPGTSGSKEQTQYF.

This clonotype was picked up many times. The chain combines TRBV9 with TRBJ1-3; D unresolved. The germline V gene encodes CDR1 SGDLS and CDR2 YYNGEE. This CDR3 comprises 16 residues. V was shortened by 2 bases and J by 2 bases, with 14 bases between the two germline ends. CDR3 region: CASSVRRTPAGNTIYF. In DNA, the CDR3 is TGTGCCAGCAGCGTCCGGAGAACCCCGGCTGGAAACACCATATATTTT.

This clonotype was detected only a few times. The chain carries TRBV28 and TRBJ2-4; no clear D gene. Germline-derived CDR1 and CDR2 are MDHEN and SYDVKM. The CDR3 contains 15 residues. The ends were cut back, 3 bases at V and 1 base at J, with 10 bases in the middle. The CDR3 nucleotides are TGTGCCAGCAGTTTCTCGGATGTGGCCAAAAACATTCAGTACTTC. Protein: CASSFSDVAKNIQYF.

A few counts support this clonotype. A much larger clone differs from this one at a single base, so this may be a read error. This chain joins TRBV3-1 and TRBJ1-1, with D tentatively TRBD1 (6 bases). CDR1 and CDR2 (germline): LGHDT, YNNKEL (reference sequence). The CDR3 length is 15 residues. The DNA for the CDR3 is TGTGCCAGCGGCCAAGGGGGTGGAATGAACACTGAAGCTTTCTTT. Protein sequence: CASGQGGGMNTEAFF.

This clonotype was seen at least ten times. The genes are TRBV11-3 and TRBJ2-7; perhaps TRBD1 as D (5 bases). Trimming cost V 2 bases and J 2 bases, with 10 bases left between them. Germline assignment: CDR1 SGHNT and CDR2 YENEEA. This CDR3 has 14 residues. As DNA, the CDR3 is TGTGCCAGCAGCTTAAGGCAGGGAACCTACGAGCAGTACTTC. It translates to CASSLRQGTYEQYF.

In this sample, this clonotype turned up many times. The rearrangement joins TRBV4-2 to TRBJ1-5; D is unresolved. V gave up 0 bases and J gave up 4 bases, with 10 bases separating them. The CDR3 is made up of 15 amino acids. From germline, CDR1 is LGHNA and CDR2 YNFKEQ. The CDR3 loop is CASSQEHGVNQPQHF. DNA of the CDR3: TGTGCCAGCAGCCAAGAACACGGCGTGAATCAGCCCCAGCATTTT.

This clonotype was found a few times. The chain combines TRBV28 with TRBJ2-2; D is uncertain. V was clipped by 5 bases and J by 1 base, with 11 bases between them. Germline values: CDR1 MDHEN, CDR2 SYDVKM. The CDR3 contains 15 residues. The CDR3 here is CASSEGPLNTGELFF. CDR3 in DNA: TGTGCCAGCAGTGAAGGACCCCTGAACACCGGGGAGCTGTTTTTT.

The chain employs TRBV6-1 and TRBJ2-1, with 13 bases identical to TRBD2. Trimming at V came to 6 bases and at J to 12 bases, leaving 5 bases not matched to a gene. The CDR3 has 13 residues. CDR1 is MNHNS, CDR2 SASEGT, per germline. CDR3 sequence: CASRSTSGRGQFF. CDR3 bases: TGTGCCAGCAGGAGCACTAGCGGGAGGGGGCAGTTCTTC.